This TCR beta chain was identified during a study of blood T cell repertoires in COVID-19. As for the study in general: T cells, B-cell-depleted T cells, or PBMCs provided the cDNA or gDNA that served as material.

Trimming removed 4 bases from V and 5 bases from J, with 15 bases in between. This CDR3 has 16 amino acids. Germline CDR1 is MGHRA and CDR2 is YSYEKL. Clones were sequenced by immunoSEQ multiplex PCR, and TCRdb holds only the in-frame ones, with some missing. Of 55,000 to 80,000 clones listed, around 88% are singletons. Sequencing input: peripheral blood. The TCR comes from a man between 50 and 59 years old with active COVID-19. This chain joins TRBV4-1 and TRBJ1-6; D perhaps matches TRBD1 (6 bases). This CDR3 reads CASSRNTGFNNSPLHF. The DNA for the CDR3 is TGCGCCAGCAGCCGAAATACAGGGTTTAATAATTCACCCCTCCACTTT.